This TCR beta chain was identified during a study of T cells after yellow fever vaccination. Between the trimmed V and J ends, which lost 2 bases and 3 bases, there was a span of 10 bases. The CDR3 has 15 amino acids. From germline, CDR1 is SEHNR and CDR2 FQNEAQ (reference sequence). This clonotype was detected a few times. TCRdb redid the calling of the 5' RACE reads with MiXCR, one entry per CDR3 protein. Of roughly 340,000 distinct CDR3 sequences listed, around 3.9% are singletons. The receptor's source is a man aged 18 to 30 who received the YFV17D yellow fever vaccine. The chain couples TRBV7-9 to TRBJ2-2; D call uncertain. Sequences were derived from PBMCs, sampled 5 days after the yellow fever booster vaccination. CDR3 sequence: CASSLSPRDTGELFF. The CDR3 DNA is TGTGCCAGCAGCTTATCCCCTCGGGACACCGGGGAGCTGTTTTTT. The whole variable domain, remainder taken from reference TRBV7-9 and TRBJ2-2, is DTGVSQNPRHKITKRGQNVTFRCDPISEHNRLYWYRQTLGQGPEFLTYFQNEAQLEKSRLLSDRFSAERPKGSFSTLEIQRTEQGDSAMYLCASSLSPRDTGELFFGEGSRLTVL.